These 20 T cell receptor beta chains were sequenced from one sample in a study of T cells in women clearing cervical HPV infection. Profiling relied on immunoSEQ multiplex PCR, and the TCRdb table lists in-frame clones only, not all of them. Found here are some 39,000 clones; the top ten clones hold around 4%. The sample consisted of blood buffy coat. The origin of the receptors is a woman between 18 and 70 years old with a cervical HPV16 infection that either progressed to CIN3+ or cleared (not recorded which).

Worth noting for this clone: Sequencing ends 3 residues short of the CDR3 end; the germline J gene provides the rest. V and J are TRBV3-1 (or the pseudogene TRBV3-2) and TRBJ2-2, with 8 bases identical to TRBD1. From germline, CDR1 is LGHDT and CDR2 YNNKEL (reference sequence). The V and J ends lost 0 bases and 1 base, in that order; junction bases with no gene match: 4. The CDR3 contains 17 residues. The sequenced CDR3 bases are TGTGCCAGCAGCCAAGAATTAGGGACAGGGAACACCGGGGAG. Translating gives CASSQELGTGNTGE. The whole CDR3 is CASSQELGTGNTGELFF.

As regards this clone: The read finishes 3 residues shy of the CDR3 end, and the germline J gene is used to complete it. The rearrangement uses TRBV7-2 and TRBJ2-3; TRBD2 matches 7 bases. Germline V gives CDR1 SGHTA, CDR2 FQGNSA. The trim removed 5 bases at V and 3 bases at J, leaving 5 bases unmatched. The CDR3 extends over 14 amino acids. CDR3: CASSIRAGTDTQYF. CDR3 DNA (partial): TGTGCCAGCAGCATCCGAGCGGGAACAGATACG.

With regard to this clone: The sequenced fragment ends 3 residues before the CDR3 boundary, so the rest is inferred from the germline J gene. This chain uses TRBV19 with TRBJ1-4; TRBD1 is a possible D gene (5 bases). V was clipped by 3 bases and J by 4 bases, with 6 bases between them. There are 13 residues in the CDR3. Germline lookup yields CDR1 LNHDA and CDR2 SQIVND (reference sequence). The sequenced part of the CDR3 DNA is TGTGCCAGTAGTATTCAGGGTAATGAAAAA. Translating it yields CASSIQGNEK. The full-length CDR3 reads as CASSIQGNEKLFF.

For this clone: The read is 3 residues too short to cover the CDR3 end, so that end is filled in from the germline J gene. The V call is TRBV20-1, the J call TRBJ1-4, with 7 nucleotides matching TRBD1. The CDR3 totals 13 residues. After removal of 6 bases from V and 6 bases from J, the junction contained 7 bases not matched to a gene. CDR1 is DFQATT, CDR2 SNEGSKA, per germline (reference sequence). CDR3 DNA, as far as it was read: TGCAGTGCCCGACAGGGAATGGATGAAAAA. Amino acid sequence: CSARQGMDEK. The full-length CDR3 reads as CSARQGMDEKLFF.

Comments on this clone: The DNA ends 3 residues before the CDR3 does, and the rest of the CDR3 is filled in from the germline J gene. The chain has TRBV7-3 and TRBJ1-5; 7 nucleotides match TRBD1. CDR1 is SGHTA and CDR2 is FQGTGA in the germline V gene. The CDR3 is 14 residues long. The V gene end was trimmed by 5 bases and the J gene end by 4 bases; junction bases not matched to a gene: 5. CDR3 sequence: CASSLTGPNQPQHF. The sequenced part of the CDR3 DNA is TGTGCCAGCAGCCTGACAGGGCCAAATCAGCCC.

Notes on this clone: Read sequence stops 3 residues before the CDR3 end, and the germline J gene provides the missing end. The chain couples TRBV20-1 to TRBJ2-5, with TRBD1 as a possible D gene (6 bases). The length of the CDR3 is 14 residues. Trimming cost V 1 base and J 5 bases, with 14 bases left between them. The germline CDR1 and CDR2 sequences are DFQATT and SNEGSKA (reference sequence). The DNA read from the CDR3 is TGCAGTGCTAGAGTACAGGGTGGTGGGGAGACC. Translating gives CSARVQGGGET. The CDR3 as a whole reads CSARVQGGGETQYF.

About this clone itself: The read halts 3 residues ahead of the CDR3 end, with the missing end drawn from the germline J gene. The genes are TRBV5-4 and TRBJ1-2; no firm D call. Looked up from germline, CDR1 is SGHNT and CDR2 is YYREEE (reference sequence). CDR3 length: 13 residues. CDR3 region: CASSSKMWAGYTF. CDR3 DNA, as far as it was read: TGTGCCAGCAGCTCTAAAATGTGGGCGGGC. Variable domain in full (rest from reference TRBV5-4 and TRBJ1-2): ETGVTQSPTHLIKTRGQQVTLRCSSQSGHNTVSWYQQALGQGPQFIFQYYREEENGRGNFPPRFSGLQFPNYSSELNVNALELDDSALYLCASSSKMWAGYTFGSGTRLTVV.

Worth noting for this clone: The read ends 3 residues shy of where the CDR3 ends; the end is completed using the germline J gene. J is TRBJ2-7 and V is TRBV7-8, with TRBD1 identical over 7 bases. The CDR3 consists of 15 residues. CDR1 is SGHVS, CDR2 FQNEAQ, per germline. After removal of 5 bases from V and 2 bases from J, the junction contained 9 bases not matched to a gene. CDR3 DNA (partial): TGTGCCAGCAGCCCCAGACAGGGTCCGACCTACGAG. This codes for CASSPRQGPTYE. The complete CDR3 protein is CASSPRQGPTYEQYF.

A remark on this clone: The DNA ends 3 residues before the CDR3 does, and the rest of the CDR3 is filled in from the germline J gene. The chain joins TRBV5-6 to TRBJ1-1, with D uncertain. V was pared by 3 bases and J by 6 bases, with 12 bases between. Germline V lookup: CDR1 SGHDT, CDR2 YYEEEE. The CDR3 runs to 13 residues. The CDR3 region is CASSSQRGPEAFF. The covered CDR3 bases are TGTGCCAGCAGCTCCCAGCGGGGTCCTGAA.

About this clone: The CDR3 end is not reached by the read, which stops 3 residues before it; the germline J gene fills it in. The chain employs TRBV20-1 and TRBJ1-4, with TRBD1 matching 10 bases. V shed 1 base, J shed 6 bases, and the junction held 2 bases outside the gene matches. The length of the CDR3 is 14 residues. Germline lookup yields CDR1 DFQATT and CDR2 SNEGSKA (reference sequence). Here the CDR3 reads CSARGGQGYEKLFF. CDR3 bases read: TGCAGTGCTAGAGGGGGACAGGGGTATGAAAAA.

A note on this clone: The CDR3 end falls 3 residues outside the read, so it is completed with the germline J gene. V gene TRBV19 combines with J gene TRBJ2-4; tentatively, D is TRBD1 (6 bases). There are 15 residues in the CDR3. Germline V CDR1 and CDR2: LNHDA, SQIVND (reference sequence). The CDR3 reads CASRNPLQGRDGQYF. The covered CDR3 bases are TGTGCCAGTAGAAATCCTTTACAGGGAAGGGATGGT.

CDR3 bases read: TGTGCCAGTAGTAGAGCGGAGACCTACGAG. This translates into CASSRAETYE. The full CDR3 protein is CASSRAETYEQYF. The chain uses TRBV19 and TRBJ2-7; a weak D match, TRBD2 (5 bases). Read sequence stops 3 residues before the CDR3 end, and the germline J gene provides the missing end. Germline V gene data show CDR1 as LNHDA and CDR2 as SQIVND (reference sequence). V was clipped by 4 bases and J by 2 bases, with 9 bases between them. This CDR3 contains 13 residues.

As for this clone: The CDR3 is cut off 3 residues early in the read; its end comes from the germline J gene. V and J are TRBV7-9 and TRBJ2-5, with 7 bases lining up with TRBD2. Germline CDR1 SEHNR, CDR2 FQNEAQ (reference sequence). This CDR3 has 15 amino acids. J lost 5 bases, V lost 1 base, and 7 bases had no gene match. CDR3 bases read: TGTGCCAGCAGCTTAGAGTCGGGGGGTTCGGAGACC. As protein: CASSLESGGSET. In full, the CDR3 is CASSLESGGSETQYF.

Points on this clone: Read coverage stops 3 residues before the CDR3 terminus; the germline J gene supplies the remainder. The chain has TRBV5-1 and TRBJ1-1, with a tentative D call TRBD1 (5 bases). The CDR3 has 14 amino acids. V gave up 0 bases and J gave up 5 bases, with 11 bases separating them. Germline V gene lookup returns CDR1 SGHRS and CDR2 YFSETQ. The covered CDR3 bases are TGCGCCAGCAGCTTGGCCGGGGGAGGGACTGAA. Protein product: CASSLAGGGTE. The CDR3 in full is CASSLAGGGTEAFF.

As regards this clone: Coverage ceases 3 residues before the CDR3 finishes, and the germline J gene fills in the end. The chain links TRBV7-3 to TRBJ1-2, with D perhaps matching TRBD1 (6 bases). V shed 0 bases and J shed 5 bases, with 10 bases lying between them. The germline V gene encodes CDR1 SGHTA and CDR2 FQGTGA. The CDR3 contains 14 residues. The part of the CDR3 DNA that was read is TGTGCCAGCAGCTTAACCGGAACAGGGTATGGC. It specifies CASSLTGTGYG. The full CDR3 sequence reads CASSLTGTGYGYTF.

As for this clone: Read data end 3 residues before the CDR3 end; the end is taken from the germline J gene. This chain joins TRBV5-1 and TRBJ2-3; TRBD1 is a possible D gene (6 bases). Germline CDR1 and CDR2: SGHRS and YFSETQ. The V and J ends lost 0 bases and 4 bases respectively, with 12 bases between them. The CDR3 runs to 15 residues. Partial CDR3 DNA: TGCGCCAGCAGCTTGGAACACAGGGAATCAGATACG. This gives the protein CASSLEHRESDT. The CDR3 in full is CASSLEHRESDTQYF.

Worth noting for this clone: The read falls 3 residues short of the CDR3 end, and the missing part is taken from the germline J gene. This chain joins TRBV18 and TRBJ2-5, with D possibly TRBD1 on 6 matching bases. V was clipped by 2 bases and J by 5 bases, with 9 bases between them. CDR1 is KGHSH and CDR2 is LQKENI in the germline V gene. This CDR3 is built from 13 residues. The chain's CDR3 is CASSPERGETQYF. Partial CDR3 DNA: TGTGCCAGCTCACCAGAAAGGGGGGAGACC. Using reference TRBV18 and TRBJ2-5 for the parts outside the CDR3, the full variable domain is NAGVMQNPRHLVRRRGQEARLRCSPMKGHSHVYWYRQLPEEGLKFMVYLQKENIIDESGMPKERFSAEFPKEGPSILRIQQVVRGDSAAYFCASSPERGETQYFGPGTRLLVL.

As regards this clone: The CDR3 end falls 3 residues outside the read, so it is completed with the germline J gene. The rearrangement joins TRBV7-8 to TRBJ1-1; 8 bases are a match to TRBD1. With 6 bases clipped from V and 3 bases from J, the junction kept 15 bases outside the gene matches. CDR3 size: 17 residues. Germline V gene lookup returns CDR1 SGHVS and CDR2 FQNEAQ. The sequenced part of the CDR3 DNA is TGTGCCAGCAGAAACCCGGAAGACAGGGGAAGAGACACTGAA. It translates to CASRNPEDRGRDTE. The entire CDR3 protein reads CASRNPEDRGRDTEAFF.

A note on this clone: At one end the junction does not follow the germline gene, possibly because of a read error. Read coverage stops 3 residues before the CDR3 terminus; the germline J gene supplies the remainder. The chain recombines TRBV4-2 with TRBJ2-3, with a tentative D call TRBD2 (6 bases). The V gene's germline CDR1 is LGHNA and CDR2 YNFKEQ. This CDR3 comprises 15 residues. CDR3 sequence: CASSQDWGVTDTQYF. The sequenced part of the CDR3 DNA is TGCGCCAGCAGCCAAGATTGGGGGGTGACAGATACG.

Details on this clone: The read stops 3 residues short of the end of the CDR3; the missing end is completed from the germline J gene. V gene TRBV20-1 combines with J gene TRBJ2-5; D possibly corresponds to TRBD1 (5 bases). This CDR3 has 13 residues. In germline, CDR1 is DFQATT, CDR2 SNEGSKA (reference sequence). With 5 bases removed from V and 3 bases from J, the gap between germline ends came to 13 bases. The CDR3 here is CSAGALGEETQYF. Incomplete CDR3 DNA: TGCAGTGCTGGGGCTCTAGGGGAAGAGACC.